What follows describes a single T cell receptor beta chain. The antigen remains undetermined. This entry comes from a study of cytomegalovirus exposure and HLA in healthy donors. The study's findings and limits: Among TCR beta chains of equal frequency, HLA-associated ones were more clonally expanded in a later analysis.

PCR employed 60 Vbeta and 13 Jbeta primers. TCRdb's table, derived via immunoSEQ multiplex PCR, lists solely in-frame clones and lacks some. The data hold more than 75,000 clones, with roughly four fifths observed a single time. This CDR3 has 15 amino acids. Trimming pared 3 bases from V and 4 bases from J, leaving 15 bases between. Germline loops: CDR1 SGHAT, CDR2 FQNNGV. The sequence was obtained from a woman under 30 in good health and CMV-seropositive. Sequenced: PBMCs. The V gene is TRBV11-2, the J gene TRBJ1-2, with TRBD1 as a possible D gene (5 bases). The CDR3 DNA reads as TGTGCCAGCAGCTTCGCTCTCACAGGCCTCTATGGCTACACCTTC. Translation: CASSFALTGLYGYTF.